This TCR beta chain stems from a study of blood T cell repertoires in COVID-19. Study at large: T cells, B-cell-depleted T cells, or PBMCs provided the cDNA or gDNA that served as material.

The CDR3 is 15 residues long. V was pared by 3 bases and J by 0 bases, with 2 bases of the junction left unmatched. CDR1 is SGHRS and CDR2 is YFSETQ in the germline V gene. TCRdb's table, derived via immunoSEQ multiplex PCR, lists solely in-frame clones and lacks some. The repertoire has 100,000 to 110,000 clones, 80% of them found once; the top ten carry about 12%. The sequencing input was peripheral blood. The V and J genes are TRBV5-1 and TRBJ2-2; 7 bases are shared with TRBD1. The TCR sequence derives from a woman between 65 and 79 years old with acute or convalescent COVID-19. The CDR3 is CASSSDRANTGELFF. The CDR3 nucleotides are TGCGCCAGCAGCTCCGACAGGGCGAACACCGGGGAGCTGTTTTTT.